These T cell receptor beta chains were read from a single sample in a study of shared clonotypes between healthy human individuals. Sequencing used immunoSEQ multiplex PCR; TCRdb keeps in-frame clones, though not all of them. The sample lists about 1.1 million clones, 70% to 80% occurring once. The sample consisted of memory CD4+ T cells from PBMCs. The receptors were sampled from a man aged 18 to 35 in good health. Some clones in this sample may be carry-over from other donors' samples. Each CDR3 is given with its conserved first and last residue. D genes are given only for firm matches. Only some rows state a clone size, as once, few, many or a class for expanded clones.

length: 15
J: TRBJ2-5
size: -
D: TRBD2
V: TRBV5-1
CDR3: CASSRGLADQETQYF
DNA: TGCGCCAGCAGCCGGGGACTAGCTGATCAAGAGACCCAGTACTTC

length: 17
J: TRBJ2-6
size: -
D: -
V: TRBV7-2
CDR3: CASSLLGRQGGANVLTF
DNA: TGTGCCAGCAGCCTCCTAGGCAGGCAAGGTGGGGCCAACGTCCTGACTTTC

length: 13
J: TRBJ2-5
size: -
D: -
V: TRBV2
CDR3: CASSGREQETQYF
DNA: TGTGCCAGCAGTGGTAGGGAACAAGAGACCCAGTACTTC

length: 17
J: TRBJ2-7
size: -
D: -
V: TRBV7-6
CDR3: CASSLLSYGKGTYEQYF
DNA: TGTGCCAGCAGCTTGTTGAGTTATGGGAAAGGGACCTACGAGCAGTACTTC

length: 15
J: TRBJ1-6
size: -
D: -
V: TRBV2
CDR3: CASSESGQGLSPLHF
DNA: TGTGCCAGCAGTGAATCCGGGCAGGGGTTGTCACCCCTCCACTTT

length: 17
J: TRBJ2-3
size: -
D: -
V: TRBV19
CDR3: CASSIGARGVWADTQYF
DNA: TGTGCCAGTAGTATAGGGGCGCGGGGAGTTTGGGCAGATACGCAGTATTTT

length: 14
J: TRBJ2-1
size: -
D: -
V: TRBV9
CDR3: CASSVGGWGNEQFF
DNA: TGTGCCAGCAGCGTAGGGGGCTGGGGCAATGAGCAGTTCTTC

length: 13
J: TRBJ1-2
size: -
D: TRBD1
V: TRBV28
CDR3: CASTTGGRRFYTF
DNA: TGTGCCAGCACCACAGGGGGCCGGAGGTTCTACACCTTC

length: 18
J: TRBJ2-1
size: -
D: -
V: TRBV21-1
CDR3: CASSKVGSQTLNERFQFF
DNA: TGTGCCAGCAGCAAAGTGGGTAGCCAAACTCTCAATGAGAGGTTCCAGTTCTTC

length: 12
J: TRBJ1-2
size: -
D: -
V: TRBV5-6
CDR3: CASSLSPGGYTF
DNA: TGTGCCAGCAGCTTGAGTCCTGGTGGCTACACCTTC

length: 15
J: TRBJ2-3
size: few
D: TRBD2
V: TRBV9
CDR3: CASSLAEGSTDTQYF
DNA: TGTGCCAGCAGCCTAGCGGAGGGGAGCACAGATACGCAGTATTTT

length: 15
J: TRBJ2-3
size: -
D: TRBD1
V: TRBV28
CDR3: CASSGRDRVPDTQYF
DNA: TGTGCCAGCAGTGGGCGGGACAGGGTACCAGATACGCAGTATTTT

length: 15
J: TRBJ2-5
size: -
D: TRBD1
V: TRBV11-1
CDR3: CASSPGDRDRETQYF
DNA: TGTGCCAGCAGCCCCGGTGACAGGGATAGGGAGACCCAGTACTTC

length: 16
J: TRBJ2-6
size: -
D: -
V: TRBV25-1
CDR3: CASSSLGTSGANVLTF
DNA: TGTGCCAGCAGTAGCCTAGGGACCTCTGGGGCCAACGTCCTGACTTTC

length: 15
J: TRBJ2-3
size: -
D: TRBD1
V: TRBV5-1
CDR3: CASSFRQGAGDTQYF
DNA: TGCGCCAGCAGCTTTAGACAGGGGGCAGGAGATACGCAGTATTTT

length: 14
J: TRBJ2-7
size: few
D: TRBD1
V: TRBV27
CDR3: CASSRTGARHEQYF
DNA: TGTGCCAGCAGCCGGACAGGGGCAAGGCACGAGCAGTACTTC

length: 15
J: TRBJ2-5
size: few
D: -
V: TRBV11-2
CDR3: CASSLGAWGLETQYF
DNA: TGTGCCAGCAGCTTAGGGGCGTGGGGATTGGAGACCCAGTACTTC

length: 14
J: TRBJ1-2
size: -
D: TRBD1
V: TRBV7-6
CDR3: CASSPTLDRVGYTF
DNA: TGTGCCAGCAGCCCTACACTCGACAGGGTGGGCTACACCTTC

length: 14
J: TRBJ2-3
size: -
D: -
V: TRBV18
CDR3: CASSLTASTDTQYF
DNA: TGTGCCAGCTCACTTACCGCTAGCACAGATACGCAGTATTTT

length: 14
J: TRBJ2-3
size: once
D: TRBD2
V: TRBV5-4
CDR3: CASSTGGYTDTQYF
DNA: TGTGCCAGCAGCACGGGAGGGTACACAGATACGCAGTATTTT

length: 13
J: TRBJ2-7
size: -
D: -
V: TRBV5-1
CDR3: CASSRGLSYEQYF
DNA: TGCGCCAGCAGTCGCGGACTGTCCTACGAGCAGTACTTC

length: 13
J: TRBJ2-3
size: few
D: -
V: TRBV5-6
CDR3: CASSWGSTDTQYF
DNA: TGTGCCAGCAGCTGGGGGAGCACAGATACGCAGTATTTT

length: 12
J: TRBJ1-1
size: -
D: TRBD1
V: TRBV13
CDR3: CASRRTGAEAFF
DNA: TGTGCCAGCAGGCGGACAGGGGCTGAAGCTTTCTTT

length: 15
J: TRBJ1-6
size: -
D: -
V: TRBV28
CDR3: CASSFRGEYNSPLHF
DNA: TGTGCCAGCAGTTTCAGGGGCGAGTATAATTCACCCCTCCACTTT

length: 15
J: TRBJ2-7
size: few
D: -
V: TRBV5-8
CDR3: CASSFLSGNEYEQYF
DNA: TGTGCCAGCAGCTTTCTCTCGGGGAATGAGTACGAGCAGTACTTC

length: 16
J: TRBJ1-1
size: once
D: TRBD1
V: TRBV7-9
CDR3: CASSPRVKGARTEAFF
DNA: TGTGCCAGCAGCCCTCGCGTGAAGGGGGCCCGGACTGAAGCTTTCTTT

length: 14
J: TRBJ1-5
size: -
D: -
V: TRBV4-3
CDR3: CASSQGGTDQPQHF
DNA: TGCGCCAGCAGCCAAGGAGGGACGGACCAGCCCCAGCATTTT

length: 14
J: TRBJ1-1
size: -
D: -
V: TRBV5-4
CDR3: CASSWAQGGTEAFF
DNA: TGTGCCAGCAGCTGGGCACAGGGTGGCACTGAAGCTTTCTTT

length: 15
J: TRBJ1-2
size: once
D: -
V: TRBV6-5
CDR3: CASSSRDATNYGYTF
DNA: TGTGCCAGCAGTTCCCGGGACGCAACTAACTATGGCTACACCTTC

length: 16
J: TRBJ2-3
size: -
D: TRBD2
V: TRBV7-8
CDR3: CASSPRLAGAENTQYF
DNA: TGTGCCAGCAGTCCGAGACTAGCGGGAGCCGAAAATACGCAGTATTTT

length: 16
J: TRBJ1-5
size: -
D: TRBD1
V: TRBV19
CDR3: CASILRGSGGRQPQHF
DNA: TGTGCCAGTATCCTTAGGGGGTCAGGGGGCAGGCAGCCCCAGCATTTT

length: 15
J: TRBJ2-3
size: -
D: -
V: TRBV5-5
CDR3: CASSPSRAGTDTQYF
DNA: TGTGCCAGCAGCCCCTCGAGGGCCGGCACAGATACGCAGTATTTT

length: 13
J: TRBJ1-5
size: -
D: -
V: TRBV6-1
CDR3: CASRGNSNQPQHF
DNA: TGTGCCAGCAGGGGGAATAGCAATCAGCCCCAGCATTTT

length: 17
J: TRBJ1-4
size: -
D: -
V: TRBV27
CDR3: CASSLWVASATNEKLFF
DNA: TGTGCCAGCAGTTTATGGGTAGCGAGTGCAACTAATGAAAAACTGTTTTTT

length: 16
J: TRBJ2-2
size: -
D: -
V: TRBV27
CDR3: CASTRSRVANTGELFF
DNA: TGTGCCAGCACCCGGTCGCGAGTGGCGAACACCGGGGAGCTGTTTTTT

length: 12
J: TRBJ1-5
size: few
D: -
V: TRBV28
CDR3: CASSLLNQPQHF
DNA: TGTGCCAGCAGTTTACTCAATCAGCCCCAGCATTTT

length: 14
J: TRBJ1-3
size: -
D: -
V: TRBV6-1
CDR3: CASTVGASGNTIYF
DNA: TGTGCCAGCACGGTGGGGGCCTCTGGAAACACCATATATTTT

length: 15
J: TRBJ2-2
size: -
D: -
V: TRBV19
CDR3: CASSIYTIDTGELFF
DNA: TGTGCCAGTAGTATTTACACAATCGACACCGGGGAGCTGTTTTTT

length: 16
J: TRBJ2-1
size: few
D: TRBD2
V: TRBV7-8
CDR3: CASSSKAGGPGNEQFF
DNA: TGTGCCAGCAGCTCGAAAGCGGGAGGGCCAGGGAATGAGCAGTTCTTC

length: 15
J: TRBJ2-5
size: -
D: -
V: TRBV7-3
CDR3: CASSSSGTPGETQYF
DNA: TGTGCCAGCAGCTCCTCCGGGACCCCCGGGGAGACCCAGTACTTC

length: 16
J: TRBJ2-3
size: -
D: TRBD2
V: TRBV4-2
CDR3: CASSQEVAGRTDTQYF
DNA: TGTGCCAGCAGCCAAGAAGTAGCGGGGCGCACAGATACGCAGTATTTT

length: 17
J: TRBJ2-3
size: -
D: TRBD2
V: TRBV2
CDR3: CASSKITSGRATSTQYF
DNA: TGTGCCAGCAGCAAGATCACTAGCGGGAGGGCCACAAGTACGCAGTATTTT

length: 13
J: TRBJ2-7
size: -
D: TRBD1
V: TRBV5-1
CDR3: CASSVDRAYEQYF
DNA: TGCGCCAGCAGTGTGGACAGGGCCTACGAGCAGTACTTC

length: 12
J: TRBJ2-5
size: -
D: -
V: TRBV6-1
CDR3: CASEGWQETQYF
DNA: TGTGCCAGCGAGGGCTGGCAAGAGACCCAGTACTTC

length: 15
J: TRBJ2-7
size: -
D: -
V: TRBV5-1
CDR3: CASSPSMGLSYEQYF
DNA: TGCGCCAGCAGCCCCTCCATGGGGCTCTCCTACGAGCAGTACTTC

length: 14
J: TRBJ2-1
size: -
D: -
V: TRBV5-1
CDR3: CASRRSGLSDEQFF
DNA: TGCGCCAGCAGGAGAAGCGGGCTAAGCGATGAGCAGTTCTTC

length: 12
J: TRBJ1-1
size: -
D: -
V: TRBV19
CDR3: CATLGTQRKAFF
DNA: TGTGCCACCTTGGGGACACAAAGAAAAGCTTTCTTT

length: 17
J: TRBJ2-1
size: -
D: TRBD2
V: TRBV5-1
CDR3: CASSVGTSGNSYNEQFF
DNA: TGCGCCAGCAGCGTCGGGACTAGCGGGAACTCCTACAATGAGCAGTTCTTC

length: 16
J: TRBJ1-1
size: -
D: -
V: TRBV7-9
CDR3: CASSLRRGSMNTEAFF
DNA: TGTGCCAGCAGCTTACGGAGGGGGAGCATGAACACTGAAGCTTTCTTT

length: 14
J: TRBJ1-2
size: -
D: -
V: TRBV5-1
CDR3: CASSLGSSNYGYTF
DNA: TGCGCCAGCAGCTTAGGTTCCAGCAACTATGGCTACACCTTC

length: 16
J: TRBJ2-7
size: once
D: -
V: TRBV12-2
CDR3: CASRSEKQEGNYEQYF
DNA: TGTGCAAGTCGCTCAGAGAAACAGGAGGGAAACTACGAGCAGTACTTC

length: 13
J: TRBJ1-1
size: few
D: -
V: TRBV10-3
CDR3: CAISGQGSTEAFF
DNA: TGTGCCATCAGCGGTCAGGGGAGTACTGAAGCTTTCTTT

length: 13
J: TRBJ2-5
size: -
D: -
V: TRBV19
CDR3: CASSIGGTETQYF
DNA: TGTGCCAGTAGCATCGGAGGGACGGAGACCCAGTACTTC

length: 17
J: TRBJ2-1
size: -
D: TRBD2
V: TRBV2
CDR3: CASSTRMTSGTAYEQFF
DNA: TGTGCCAGCAGTACCCGGATGACTAGCGGGACCGCTTATGAGCAGTTCTTC